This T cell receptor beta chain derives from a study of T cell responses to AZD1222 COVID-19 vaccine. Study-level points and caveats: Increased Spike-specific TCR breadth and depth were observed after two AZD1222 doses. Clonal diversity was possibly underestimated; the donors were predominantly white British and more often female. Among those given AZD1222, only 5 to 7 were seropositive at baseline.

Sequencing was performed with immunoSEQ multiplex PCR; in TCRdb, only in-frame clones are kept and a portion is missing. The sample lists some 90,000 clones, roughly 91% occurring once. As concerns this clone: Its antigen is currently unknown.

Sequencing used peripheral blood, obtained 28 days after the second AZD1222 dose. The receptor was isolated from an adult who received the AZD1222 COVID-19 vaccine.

In DNA, the CDR3 is TGTGCCAGCAGGGCTGGGACAGGGTCCGACGAGCAGTACTTC. Protein sequence: CASRAGTGSDEQYF. The chain joins TRBV5-4 to TRBJ2-7, with TRBD1 matching 9 bases. The J segment lost 5 bases and the V segment lost 5 bases, leaving 8 bases of the junction unmatched. There are 14 residues in the CDR3. Germline CDR1 reads SGHNT; CDR2 reads YYREEE (reference sequence).